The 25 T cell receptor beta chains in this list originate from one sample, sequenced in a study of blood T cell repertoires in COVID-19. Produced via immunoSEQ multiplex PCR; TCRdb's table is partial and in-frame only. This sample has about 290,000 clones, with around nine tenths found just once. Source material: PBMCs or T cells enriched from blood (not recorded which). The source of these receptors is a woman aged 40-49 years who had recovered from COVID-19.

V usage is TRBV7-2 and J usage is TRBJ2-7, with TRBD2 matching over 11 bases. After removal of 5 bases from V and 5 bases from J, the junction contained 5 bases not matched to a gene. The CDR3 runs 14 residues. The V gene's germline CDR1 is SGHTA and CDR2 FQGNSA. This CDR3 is CASSPSGRIDEQYF. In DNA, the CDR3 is TGTGCCAGCAGCCCTAGCGGGAGGATCGACGAGCAGTACTTC.

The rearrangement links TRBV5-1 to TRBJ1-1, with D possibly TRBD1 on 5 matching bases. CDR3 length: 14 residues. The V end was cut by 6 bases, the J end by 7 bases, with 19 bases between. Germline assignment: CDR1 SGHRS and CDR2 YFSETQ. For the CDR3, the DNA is TGCGCCAGCAATGATATAGGGGTGGTTAGTGAAGCTTTCTTT. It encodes CASNDIGVVSEAFF.

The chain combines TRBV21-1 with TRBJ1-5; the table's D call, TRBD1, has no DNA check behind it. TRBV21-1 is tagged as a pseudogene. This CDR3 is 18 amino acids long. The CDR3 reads CASSPNIRQGVSNQPQHF. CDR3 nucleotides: TGTGCCAGCAGCCCCAATATTAGACAGGGTGTCAGCAATCAGCCCCAGCATTTT.

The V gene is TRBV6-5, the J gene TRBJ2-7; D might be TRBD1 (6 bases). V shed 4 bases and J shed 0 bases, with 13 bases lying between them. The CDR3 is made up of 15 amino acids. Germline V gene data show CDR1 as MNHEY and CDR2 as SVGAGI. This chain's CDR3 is CASSSRTVPSYEQYF. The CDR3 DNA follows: TGTGCCAGCAGTTCCCGGACAGTACCCTCCTACGAGCAGTACTTC.

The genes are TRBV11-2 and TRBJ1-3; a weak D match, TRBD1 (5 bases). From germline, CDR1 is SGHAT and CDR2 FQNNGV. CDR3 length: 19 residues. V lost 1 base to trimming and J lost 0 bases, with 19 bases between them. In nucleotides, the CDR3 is TGTGCCAGCAGCTTAGGGTTAGGAAGACAGAGAAGCTCTGGAAACACCATATATTTT. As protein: CASSLGLGRQRSSGNTIYF.

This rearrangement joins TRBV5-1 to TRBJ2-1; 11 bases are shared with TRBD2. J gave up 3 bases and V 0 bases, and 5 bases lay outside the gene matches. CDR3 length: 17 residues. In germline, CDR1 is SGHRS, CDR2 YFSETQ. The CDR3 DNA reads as TGCGCCAGCAGCTTGGCCCCTAGCGGGGGGCTCTACAATGAGCAGTTCTTC. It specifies CASSLAPSGGLYNEQFF.

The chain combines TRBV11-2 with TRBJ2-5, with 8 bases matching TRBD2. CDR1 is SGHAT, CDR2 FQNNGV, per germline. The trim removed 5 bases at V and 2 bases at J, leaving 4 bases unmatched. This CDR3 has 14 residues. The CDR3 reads CASSGTSGQETQYF. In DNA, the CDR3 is TGTGCCAGCAGCGGAACTAGCGGTCAAGAGACCCAGTACTTC.

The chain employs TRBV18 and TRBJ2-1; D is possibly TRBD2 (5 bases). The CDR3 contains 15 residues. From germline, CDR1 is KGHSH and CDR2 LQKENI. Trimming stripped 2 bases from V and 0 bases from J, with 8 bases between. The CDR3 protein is CASSPSGSSYNEQFF. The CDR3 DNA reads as TGTGCCAGCTCACCATCGGGGAGCTCCTACAATGAGCAGTTCTTC.

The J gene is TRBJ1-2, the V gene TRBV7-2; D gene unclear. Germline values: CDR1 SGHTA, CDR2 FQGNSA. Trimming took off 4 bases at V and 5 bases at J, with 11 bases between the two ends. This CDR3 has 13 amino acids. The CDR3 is CASSSNGFYGYTF. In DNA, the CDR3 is TGTGCCAGCAGCTCAAACGGTTTTTATGGCTACACCTTC.

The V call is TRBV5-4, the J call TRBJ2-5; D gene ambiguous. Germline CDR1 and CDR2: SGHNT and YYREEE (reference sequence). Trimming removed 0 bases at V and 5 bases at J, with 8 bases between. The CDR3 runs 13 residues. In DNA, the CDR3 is TGTGCCAGCAGCTTGGACACAACGGAGACCCAGTACTTC. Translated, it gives CASSLDTTETQYF.

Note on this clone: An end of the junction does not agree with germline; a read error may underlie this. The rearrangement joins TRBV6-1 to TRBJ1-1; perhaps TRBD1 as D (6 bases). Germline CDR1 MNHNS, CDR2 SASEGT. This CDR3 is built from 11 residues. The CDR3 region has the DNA TGTGCCAGCAGGGAAGGACAGGAAGCTTTCTTT. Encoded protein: CASREGQEAFF.

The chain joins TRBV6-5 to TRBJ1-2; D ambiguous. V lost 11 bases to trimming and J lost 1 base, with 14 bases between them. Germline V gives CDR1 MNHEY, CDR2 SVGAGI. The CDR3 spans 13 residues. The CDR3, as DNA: TGTGCCGGTTCCCCCGAGATTAACTATGGCTACACCTTC. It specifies CAGSPEINYGYTF.

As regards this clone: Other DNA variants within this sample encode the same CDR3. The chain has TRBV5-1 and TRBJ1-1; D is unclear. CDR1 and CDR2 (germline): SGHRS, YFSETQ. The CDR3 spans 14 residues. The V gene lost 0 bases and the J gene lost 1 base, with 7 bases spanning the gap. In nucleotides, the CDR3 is TGCGCCAGCAGCTTGGGAGCGGGGAACACTGAAGCTTTCTTT. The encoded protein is CASSLGAGNTEAFF.

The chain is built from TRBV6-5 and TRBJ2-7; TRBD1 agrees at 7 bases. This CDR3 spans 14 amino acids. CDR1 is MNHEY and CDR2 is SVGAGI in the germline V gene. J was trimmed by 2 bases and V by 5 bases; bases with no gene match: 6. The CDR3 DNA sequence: TGTGCCAGCAGTACCGCAGGGGGTACCTACGAGCAGTACTTC. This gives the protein CASSTAGGTYEQYF.

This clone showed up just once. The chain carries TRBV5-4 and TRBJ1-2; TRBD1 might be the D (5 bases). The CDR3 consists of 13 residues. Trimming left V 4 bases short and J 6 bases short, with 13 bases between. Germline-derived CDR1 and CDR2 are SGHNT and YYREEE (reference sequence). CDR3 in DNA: TGTGCCAGCAGCCGGGGGGGAGGAAATGGCTACACCTTC. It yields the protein CASSRGGGNGYTF.

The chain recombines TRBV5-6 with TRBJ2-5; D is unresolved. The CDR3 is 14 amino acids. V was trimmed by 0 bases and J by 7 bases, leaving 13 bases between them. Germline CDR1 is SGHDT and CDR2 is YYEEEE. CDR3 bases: TGTGCCAGCAGCTTGGGACCCCTACCAGGGACCCAGTACTTC. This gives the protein CASSLGPLPGTQYF.

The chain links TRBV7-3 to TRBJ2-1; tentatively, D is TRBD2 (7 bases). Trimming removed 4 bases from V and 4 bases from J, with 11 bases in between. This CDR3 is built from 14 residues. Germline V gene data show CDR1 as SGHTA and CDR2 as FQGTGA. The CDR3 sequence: CASSSGGRYNEQFF. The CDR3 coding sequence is TGTGCCAGCAGCTCGGGGGGCCGGTACAATGAGCAGTTCTTC.

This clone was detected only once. The CDR3 region is CAWSSGAGNQPQHF. The CDR3 nucleotides are TGTGCCTGGAGTTCAGGGGCAGGGAATCAGCCCCAGCATTTT. The J gene is TRBJ1-5, the V gene TRBV30; D possibly corresponds to TRBD1 (6 bases). The CDR3 has 14 residues. V lost 2 bases and J 4 bases, leaving 12 bases between the germline ends. Germline V lookup: CDR1 GTSNPN, CDR2 SVGIG (reference sequence). Full variable domain (remainder filled in from reference TRBV30 and TRBJ1-5): SQTIHQWPATLVQPVGSPLSLECTVEGTSNPNLYWYRQAAGRGLQLLFYSVGIGQISSEVPQNLSASRPQDRQFILSSKKLLLSDSGFYLCAWSSGAGNQPQHFGDGTRLSIL.

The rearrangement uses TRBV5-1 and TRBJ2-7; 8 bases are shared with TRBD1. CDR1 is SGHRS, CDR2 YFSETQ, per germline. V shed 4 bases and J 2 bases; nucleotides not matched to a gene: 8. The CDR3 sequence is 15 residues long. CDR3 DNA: TGCGCCAGCAGCCAAGGGACAGGACCGACCTACGAGCAGTACTTC. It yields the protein CASSQGTGPTYEQYF.

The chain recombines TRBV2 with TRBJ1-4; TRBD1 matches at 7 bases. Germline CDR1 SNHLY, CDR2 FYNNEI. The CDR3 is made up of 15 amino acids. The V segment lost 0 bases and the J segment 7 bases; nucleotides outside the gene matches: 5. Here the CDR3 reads CASSEARDSREKLFF. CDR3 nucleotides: TGTGCCAGCAGTGAAGCACGGGACAGTCGTGAAAAACTGTTTTTT.

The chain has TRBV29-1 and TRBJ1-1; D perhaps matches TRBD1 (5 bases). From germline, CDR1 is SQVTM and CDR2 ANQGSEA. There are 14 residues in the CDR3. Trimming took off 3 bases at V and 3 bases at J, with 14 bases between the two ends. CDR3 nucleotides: TGCAGCGTTGAGGGAGGTGGGGGGGACACTGAAGCTTTCTTT. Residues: CSVEGGGGDTEAFF.

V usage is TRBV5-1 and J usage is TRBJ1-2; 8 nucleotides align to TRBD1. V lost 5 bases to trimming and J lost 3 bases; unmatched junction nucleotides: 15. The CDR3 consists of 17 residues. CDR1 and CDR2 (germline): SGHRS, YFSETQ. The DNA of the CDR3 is TGCGCCAGCAGAATGGGAGAATTGGACAGGGTCCACTATGGCTACACCTTC. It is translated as CASRMGELDRVHYGYTF.

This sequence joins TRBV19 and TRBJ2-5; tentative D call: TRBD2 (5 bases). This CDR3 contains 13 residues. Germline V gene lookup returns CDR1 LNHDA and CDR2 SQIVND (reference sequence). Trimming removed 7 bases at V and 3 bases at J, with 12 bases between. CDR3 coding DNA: TGTGCCAGTACCGGACTGGACGAAGAGACCCAGTACTTC. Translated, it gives CASTGLDEETQYF.

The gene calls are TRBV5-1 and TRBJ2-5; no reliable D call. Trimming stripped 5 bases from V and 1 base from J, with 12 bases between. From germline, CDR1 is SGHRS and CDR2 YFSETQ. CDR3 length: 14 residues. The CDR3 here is CASRPVERQETQYF. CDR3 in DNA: TGCGCCAGCAGACCCGTGGAGCGCCAAGAGACCCAGTACTTC.

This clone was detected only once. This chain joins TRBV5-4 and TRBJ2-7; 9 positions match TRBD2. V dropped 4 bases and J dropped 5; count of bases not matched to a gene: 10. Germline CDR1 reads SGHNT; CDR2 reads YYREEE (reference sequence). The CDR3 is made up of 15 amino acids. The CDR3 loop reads CASSPQAGGVHEQYF. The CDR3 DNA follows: TGTGCCAGCAGCCCCCAAGCGGGAGGCGTCCACGAGCAGTACTTC.